Presented here are 19 T cell receptor beta chains from one specimen sequenced in a study of T cell repertoires in cytomegalovirus infection. TCRdb used MiXCR to reprocess the reads, holding one entry per CDR3 protein. The sample lists 250,000 to 300,000 distinct CDR3 sequences; approximately 22% were seen once. Their recognized antigens are unknown. This sample comprised cultured PBMCs, obtained from culture after CMV antigen stimulation. The receptors come from a human donor in good health (CMV status not recorded). Some clones in this sample may be carry-over from other donors' samples.

This clonotype is a singleton in its sample. The V and J genes are TRBV12-3 or TRBV12-4 and TRBJ2-1; TRBD2 aligns across 11 bases. V lost 0 bases and J lost 3; bases outside the gene matches: 10. The CDR3 is 19 residues long. The CDR3 loop is CASSLAYGLAGGRYNEQFF. In nucleotides, the CDR3 is TGTGCCAGCAGTTTAGCATATGGTCTAGCGGGAGGTCGCTACAATGAGCAGTTCTTC.

The chain has TRBV7-3 and TRBJ2-2; D possibly matches TRBD1 or TRBD2 (7 bases each). CDR3 length equals 15 residues. CDR1 SGHTA and CDR2 FQGTGA come from the germline V gene. V lost 3 bases, J lost 5 bases, and 13 bases lay in between. The CDR3 region is CASSFPQGGTGELFF. The CDR3 DNA reads as TGTGCCAGCAGCTTCCCTCAGGGGGGGACCGGGGAGCTGTTTTTT.

In this sample, this clonotype turned up a few times. CDR3 DNA sequence: TGTGCCATCAGTGATGGGGGGTCCGGGGCCAACGTCCTGACTTTC. Protein sequence: CAISDGGSGANVLTF. The rearrangement joins TRBV10-3 to TRBJ2-6; D is perhaps TRBD2 (6 bases). Germline lookup yields CDR1 ENHRY and CDR2 SYGVKD. Trimming removed 3 bases from V and 4 bases from J, with 10 bases in between. The CDR3 extends over 15 amino acids.

This chain joins TRBV4-3 and TRBJ1-1; D unresolved. The ends were cut back, 2 bases at V and 0 bases at J, with 7 bases in the middle. The germline CDR1 and CDR2 sequences are LGHNA and YSLEER. The CDR3 covers 14 residues. CDR3 coding DNA: TGCGCCAGCAGCCAAAGCATAATGAACACTGAAGCTTTCTTT. This sequence encodes CASSQSIMNTEAFF.

This clonotype appeared a few times. The CDR3 DNA sequence: TGTGCCAGCAGCTTAGTCTCTGGGTTAGCCAAAAACATTCAGTACTTC. It yields the protein CASSLVSGLAKNIQYF. This chain connects TRBV7-2 to TRBJ2-4; D not resolved. CDR3 length: 16 residues. The germline V and J ends were trimmed by 1 base and 0 bases, with 10 bases remaining between them. The germline V gene has CDR1 SGHTA and CDR2 FQGNSA.

This clonotype was seen a few times. V is TRBV6-6 and J is TRBJ2-7, with TRBD2 as a possible D gene (6 bases). The V end was cut by 7 bases, the J end by 1 base, with 8 bases between. The CDR3 has 12 amino acids. Germline V gene sequence: CDR1 MNHNY, CDR2 SVGAGI (reference sequence). In nucleotides, the CDR3 is TGTGCCAGCATGGGGAGGTCCTACGAGCAGTACTTC. Protein product: CASMGRSYEQYF.

The chain employs TRBV9 and TRBJ1-6; D may be TRBD1 (5 bases). Germline V gene data show CDR1 as SGDLS and CDR2 as YYNGEE. This CDR3 is 14 amino acids long. V lost 0 bases and J lost 11, with 12 bases in between. The CDR3, as DNA: TGTGCCAGCAGCGTAGGGGGCGCCGGGGCACCCCTCCACTTT. It translates to CASSVGGAGAPLHF.

V is TRBV6-5 and J is TRBJ2-3, with D hard to call. CDR3 size: 16 residues. V lost 4 bases, J lost 0 bases, and 14 bases lay in between. Germline CDR1 and CDR2: MNHEY and SVGAGI. CDR3 region: CASSWRAPGSTDTQYF. Here the CDR3 DNA reads TGTGCCAGCAGTTGGAGAGCCCCCGGTAGCACAGATACGCAGTATTTT.

The V and J genes are TRBV6-2 or TRBV6-3 and TRBJ1-1; no clear D. CDR1 is MNHEY and CDR2 is SVGEGT in the germline V gene. This CDR3 is built from 11 residues. V gave up 6 bases and J gave up 4 bases, with 6 bases separating them. The CDR3 reads CASSRATEAFF. In DNA, the CDR3 is TGTGCCAGCAGCCGGGCCACTGAAGCTTTCTTT.

The chain is built from TRBV6-2 or TRBV6-3 and TRBJ2-3; no reliable D call. The germline gives CDR1 MNHEY, CDR2 SVGEGT. V was trimmed by 3 bases and J by 0 bases, leaving 13 bases between them. The CDR3 contains 16 residues. CDR3 DNA: TGTGCCAGCAGTTATACGACCTATTCCAGCACAGATACGCAGTATTTT. Translating it yields CASSYTTYSSTDTQYF.

This clonotype was seen more than once but under ten times. The chain couples TRBV27 to TRBJ1-6; D is ambiguous. CDR1 is MNHEY and CDR2 is SMNVEV in the germline V gene (reference sequence). This CDR3 spans 15 amino acids. V was shortened by 2 bases and J by 11 bases, with 16 bases between the two germline ends. The CDR3 coding sequence is TGTGCCAGCAGTTTAGGGGTCCTAATTCAAGCACCCCTCCACTTT. This sequence encodes CASSLGVLIQAPLHF.

This clonotype was seen more than once but under ten times. CDR3 residues: CASSLGDRGIGELFF. CDR3 DNA sequence: TGTGCCAGCAGTTTAGGGGACAGGGGAATCGGGGAGCTGTTTTTT. The chain recombines TRBV12-3 or TRBV12-4 with TRBJ2-2, with 10 bases matching TRBD1. J lost 7 bases, V lost 1 base, and 3 bases had no gene match. CDR3 length: 15 amino acids.

This CDR3 is CASSENEPHTQYF. The CDR3 nucleotides read TGTGCCAGCAGTGAAAACGAACCTCATACGCAGTATTTT. This sequence joins TRBV6-1 and TRBJ2-3, with D unresolved. There are 13 residues in the CDR3. Germline values: CDR1 MNHNS, CDR2 SASEGT. Between the trimmed V and J ends, which lost 2 bases and 7 bases, there was a span of 10 bases.

This clonotype showed up just a few times. CDR3 sequence: CASSPNRDDYGYTF. In DNA, the CDR3 is TGTGCCAGCTCACCGAACCGGGACGACTATGGCTACACCTTC. The genes are TRBV18 and TRBJ1-2; a weak D match, TRBD1 (5 bases). Germline V gene data show CDR1 as KGHSH and CDR2 as LQKENI. With 3 bases removed from V and 3 bases from J, the gap between germline ends came to 11 bases. The CDR3 is 14 residues long. Full variable domain (missing parts from reference TRBV18 and TRBJ1-2): NAGVMQNPRHLVRRRGQEARLRCSPMKGHSHVYWYRQLPEEGLKFMVYLQKENIIDESGMPKERFSAEFPKEGPSILRIQQVVRGDSAAYFCASSPNRDDYGYTFGSGTRLTVV.

CDR3 protein: CSARSREGPTPSTDTQYF. The CDR3 nucleotides are TGCAGTGCTAGATCGAGGGAGGGGCCGACCCCTAGCACAGATACGCAGTATTTT. The chain employs TRBV20-1 and TRBJ2-3; 7 bases are a match to TRBD2. V was clipped by 2 bases and J by 0 bases; unmatched bases: 14. The CDR3 sequence is 18 residues long. CDR1 and CDR2 (germline): DFQATT, SNEGSKA (reference sequence).

This clonotype was seen a few times. This rearrangement joins TRBV4-1 to TRBJ2-7, with 14 bases that match TRBD2. This CDR3 comprises 15 residues. J gave up 6 bases and V 2 bases, and 3 bases lay outside the gene matches. The germline V gene has CDR1 MGHRA and CDR2 YSYEKL. CDR3 amino acids: CASSQWTSGRPEQYF. Written as DNA, the CDR3 is TGCGCCAGCAGCCAATGGACTAGCGGGAGGCCCGAGCAGTACTTC.

This clonotype was picked up many times. This rearrangement joins TRBV10-3 to TRBJ1-1; D possibly corresponds to TRBD1 (6 bases). From germline, CDR1 is ENHRY and CDR2 SYGVKD. The V gene lost 6 bases and the J gene lost 1 base, with 15 bases spanning the gap. CDR3 length equals 15 residues. This chain's CDR3 is CAIRILTGSNTEAFF. As DNA, the CDR3 is TGTGCCATCAGGATCCTCACAGGGTCGAACACTGAAGCTTTCTTT.

This clonotype showed up many times. The J gene is TRBJ2-3, the V gene TRBV7-2; maybe TRBD2 (5 bases). V lost 5 bases to trimming and J lost 4 bases, with 13 bases between them. CDR3 size: 14 residues. Germline CDR1 SGHTA, CDR2 FQGNSA. The CDR3: CASSLREGADTQYF. CDR3 nucleotide sequence: TGTGCCAGCAGCCTCCGTGAGGGAGCAGATACGCAGTATTTT.

The CDR3 loop reads CASSQGGHIAGWMAQYF. CDR3 sequence (DNA): TGCGCCAGCAGCCAAGGGGGCCATATAGCGGGATGGATGGCCCAGTACTTC. The chain has TRBV4-1 and TRBJ2-5; 8 bases align to TRBD2. Trimming removed 1 base from V and 9 bases from J; junction bases left unmatched: 16. CDR1 is MGHRA, CDR2 YSYEKL, per germline. The CDR3 has 17 amino acids.